The 32 T cell receptor beta chains below come from one sample, sequenced in a study of OX40 agonist ivuxolimab in advanced cancers. Using immunoSEQ multiplex PCR, the repertoire was profiled, and TCRdb retains in-frame clones only, with some absent. The table shows 67,000 or so clones, with approximately 80% occurring only once. The sample was CD4+ or CD8+ T cells sorted from blood, taken in a trial of the OX40 agonist ivuxolimab. The origin of the receptors is an adult with an advanced solid tumor such as melanoma, head and neck, liver or kidney cancer.

The chain recombines TRBV9 with TRBJ2-3, with 14 bases matching TRBD2. Germline V lookup: CDR1 SGDLS, CDR2 YYNGEE. V shed 2 bases and J 1 base; nucleotides not matched to a gene: 3. The length of the CDR3 is 17 residues. This chain's CDR3 is CASSVGTSGSRTDTQYF. The DNA for the CDR3 is TGTGCCAGCAGCGTTGGGACTAGCGGGAGCCGCACAGATACGCAGTATTTT. The whole variable domain, remainder taken from reference TRBV9 and TRBJ2-3, is DSGVTQTPKHLITATGQRVTLRCSPRSGDLSVYWYQQSLDQGLQFLIQYYNGEERAKGNILERFSAQQFPDLHSELNLSSLELGDSALYFCASSVGTSGSRTDTQYFGPGTRLTVL.

The rearrangement joins TRBV27 to TRBJ2-7; D is possibly TRBD2 (6 bases). The germline CDR1 and CDR2 sequences are MNHEY and SMNVEV (reference sequence). V was clipped by 3 bases and J by 1 base, with 13 bases between them. The CDR3 has 15 amino acids. This CDR3 is CASSFIGGMSYEQYF. CDR3 coding DNA: TGTGCCAGCAGTTTTATCGGCGGGATGTCCTACGAGCAGTACTTC.

V usage is TRBV7-9 and J usage is TRBJ2-7; D not certain. The CDR3 has 13 residues. The germline V gene encodes CDR1 SEHNR and CDR2 FQNEAQ (reference sequence). V was pared by 4 bases and J by 6 bases, with 13 bases between. CDR3 loop: CASSSWTSSEQYF. Here the CDR3 DNA reads TGTGCCAGCAGCTCCTGGACCTCCAGCGAGCAGTACTTC.

The chain carries TRBV5-1 and TRBJ1-2, with no clear D. The CDR3 length is 13 residues. Germline V lookup: CDR1 SGHRS, CDR2 YFSETQ. The germline V and J ends were trimmed by 0 bases and 6 bases, with 9 bases remaining between them. CDR3 residues: CASSLVEGDGYTF. CDR3 DNA: TGCGCCAGCAGCTTGGTAGAGGGAGATGGCTACACCTTC.

As regards this clone: Other DNA sequences in the sample encode the same CDR3. The chain is built from TRBV11-2 and TRBJ1-2, with D possibly TRBD1 on 5 matching bases. Germline V lookup: CDR1 SGHAT, CDR2 FQNNGV. This CDR3 contains 15 residues. V lost 5 bases and J lost 4, with 17 bases in between. The CDR3 DNA follows: TGTGCCAGCAGCCCGGGGCACCGACTTCCCTATGGCTACACCTTC. This gives the protein CASSPGHRLPYGYTF.

The CDR3 loop is CASSMPGEHYNEQFF. The CDR3 DNA sequence: TGTGCCAGTAGTATGCCCGGGGAGCACTACAATGAGCAGTTCTTC. This rearrangement joins TRBV19 to TRBJ2-1, with D possibly being TRBD2 (5 bases). The length of the CDR3 is 15 residues. Germline CDR1 reads LNHDA; CDR2 reads SQIVND (reference sequence). V was cut by 3 bases and J by 3 bases, with 12 bases left in between.

The chain joins TRBV7-8 to TRBJ1-1; TRBD1 matches 7 bases. V gave up 3 bases and J gave up 1 base; unmatched junction bases: 5. CDR1 SGHVS and CDR2 FQNEAQ come from the germline V gene. CDR3 size: 15 residues. The CDR3 loop is CASSFYTGENTEAFF. The CDR3, as DNA: TGTGCCAGCAGCTTCTATACAGGGGAGAACACTGAAGCTTTCTTT.

V is TRBV6-1 and J is TRBJ2-1, with 7 bases matching TRBD2. The ends lost 4 bases at V and 4 bases at J; junction bases unmatched: 7. Per germline, CDR1 MNHNS and CDR2 SASEGT. The CDR3 length is 15 residues. CDR3: CASSAGLVRYNEQFF. DNA for the CDR3: TGTGCCAGCAGTGCAGGACTAGTCCGATACAATGAGCAGTTCTTC.

This chain uses TRBV27 with TRBJ1-6; 7 nucleotides match TRBD1. The germline V gene encodes CDR1 MNHEY and CDR2 SMNVEV (reference sequence). V lost 6 bases and J lost 7; bases outside the gene matches: 15. The CDR3 sequence is 17 residues long. For the CDR3, the DNA is TGTGCCAGCAGGCTCTACCTCGGGACAGAGGCCAATTCACCCCTCCACTTT. It translates to CASRLYLGTEANSPLHF.

Here the CDR3 DNA reads TGTGCCAGCAGCCCTACACAGGCCTTCCCTGAGCAGTACTTC. Amino acids: CASSPTQAFPEQYF. V is TRBV28 and J is TRBJ2-7; D possibly corresponds to TRBD1 (5 bases). Trimming took off 6 bases at V and 7 bases at J, with 19 bases between the two ends. This CDR3 is 14 amino acids long. The germline gives CDR1 MDHEN, CDR2 SYDVKM.

This chain joins TRBV7-2 and TRBJ1-5; D gene unclear. Trimming left V 2 bases short and J 2 bases short, with 13 bases between. The CDR3 is made up of 16 amino acids. The germline CDR1 and CDR2 sequences are SGHTA and FQGNSA. In DNA, the CDR3 is TGTGCCAGCAGCTTAAACGGTTTTTATGGCAATCAGCCCCAGCATTTT. Translation gives CASSLNGFYGNQPQHF.

This clone was seen a few times. The chain joins TRBV5-1 to TRBJ1-3; D is unresolved. Between the trimmed V and J ends, which lost 2 bases and 0 bases, there was a span of 9 bases. The CDR3 is 15 residues long. CDR1 and CDR2 from the germline V gene are SGHRS and YFSETQ. The CDR3 nucleotides are TGCGCCAGCAGCTTACCTCAAAGCTCTGGAAACACCATATATTTT. It codes for CASSLPQSSGNTIYF.

The chain employs TRBV7-3 and TRBJ2-2, with TRBD2 matching 11 bases. Germline CDR1 and CDR2: SGHTA and FQGTGA. The CDR3 is 15 residues long. J lost 7 bases, V lost 2 bases, and 3 bases had no gene match. This CDR3 is CASSLRLAGNGELFF. In DNA, the CDR3 is TGTGCCAGCAGCTTACGACTAGCGGGAAACGGGGAGCTGTTTTTT.

The rearrangement links TRBV5-1 to TRBJ2-2; TRBD2 agrees at 10 bases. V trimming: 3 bases; J trimming: 7 bases; junction bases outside the gene matches: 9. Looked up from germline, CDR1 is SGHRS and CDR2 is YFSETQ. There are 16 residues in the CDR3. As DNA, the CDR3 is TGCGCCAGCAGCTCCCGAGCGGGAGGGCCGGGCGGGGAGCTGTTTTTT. Translated, it gives CASSSRAGGPGGELFF. The complete variable domain, with remaining parts taken from reference TRBV5-1 and TRBJ2-2, reads KAGVTQTPRYLIKTRGQQVTLSCSPISGHRSVSWYQQTPGQGLQFLFEYFSETQRNKGNFPGRFSGRQFSNSRSEMNVSTLELGDSALYLCASSSRAGGPGGELFFGEGSRLTVL.

The J gene is TRBJ2-2, the V gene TRBV19; no reliable D call. CDR3 length: 12 amino acids. V was clipped by 5 bases and J by 2 bases, with 3 bases between them. Germline CDR1 is LNHDA and CDR2 is SQIVND (reference sequence). The CDR3 DNA follows: TGTGCCAGTAGTCTAAACACCGGGGAGCTGTTTTTT. Amino acids: CASSLNTGELFF.

This chain connects TRBV19 to TRBJ2-5; TRBD2 agrees at 10 bases. Germline assignment: CDR1 LNHDA and CDR2 SQIVND (reference sequence). The CDR3 runs 15 residues. The ends lost 6 bases at V and 5 bases at J; junction bases unmatched: 9. The CDR3 loop reads CASSKTLGLAETQYF. DNA for the CDR3: TGTGCCAGTAGCAAAACGCTGGGACTAGCGGAGACCCAGTACTTC.

The chain has TRBV7-2 and TRBJ2-1; no firm D call. The germline CDR1 and CDR2 sequences are SGHTA and FQGNSA. Trimming removed 1 base from V and 5 bases from J, with 9 bases in between. This CDR3 is 14 amino acids long. The CDR3: CASSLVLGHNEQFF. The DNA of the CDR3 is TGTGCCAGCAGCTTAGTATTAGGGCACAATGAGCAGTTCTTC.

The chain joins TRBV20-1 to TRBJ2-7; no definite D call. The CDR3 has 10 residues. The germline V and J ends were trimmed by 6 bases and 5 bases, with 8 bases remaining between them. Germline CDR1 is DFQATT and CDR2 is SNEGSKA (reference sequence). Here the CDR3 reads CSALTNEQYF. CDR3 bases: TGCAGTGCCTTAACGAACGAGCAGTACTTC.

The chain employs TRBV11-2 and TRBJ2-3; weak D call: TRBD2 (5 bases). The V gene lost 5 bases and the J gene lost 4 bases, with 19 bases spanning the gap. The CDR3 contains 16 residues. Germline lookup yields CDR1 SGHAT and CDR2 FQNNGV. CDR3 DNA sequence: TGTGCCAGCAGCCCGGACTCTTACTCGATAGCAGATACGCAGTATTTT. As protein: CASSPDSYSIADTQYF.

This chain uses TRBV7-9 with TRBJ2-3; D gene ambiguous. Germline V CDR1 and CDR2: SEHNR, FQNEAQ (reference sequence). The CDR3 is 16 residues long. With 4 bases removed from V and 0 bases from J, the gap between germline ends came to 14 bases. CDR3 region: CASSSNRLSSTDTQYF. Written as DNA, the CDR3 is TGTGCCAGCAGCTCGAACCGGTTAAGTAGCACAGATACGCAGTATTTT.

CDR3 amino acids: CASSFLAEGSYNEQFF. The CDR3, as DNA: TGTGCCAGCAGTTTCCTCGCGGAGGGCTCCTACAATGAGCAGTTCTTC. This sequence joins TRBV6-6 and TRBJ2-1, with a tentative D call TRBD2 (6 bases). Germline V gene lookup returns CDR1 MNHNY and CDR2 SVGAGI (reference sequence). Between the trimmed V and J ends, which lost 4 bases and 0 bases, there was a span of 13 bases. This CDR3 region has 16 residues.

This clone has just one count. The rearrangement joins TRBV7-2 to TRBJ2-1; no clear D gene. V lost 1 base and J lost 10, with 8 bases in between. Germline lookup yields CDR1 SGHTA and CDR2 FQGNSA. This CDR3 is built from 12 residues. CDR3 region: CASSLGWWEQFF. CDR3 DNA sequence: TGTGCCAGCAGCTTAGGATGGTGGGAGCAGTTCTTC.

The chain recombines TRBV10-3 with TRBJ2-6; D perhaps matches TRBD2 (6 bases). In germline, CDR1 is ENHRY, CDR2 SYGVKD. There are 17 residues in the CDR3. The ends were cut back, 3 bases at V and 0 bases at J, with 12 bases in the middle. This CDR3 is CAISEGRGGSGANVLTF. The DNA of the CDR3 is TGTGCCATCAGTGAAGGTCGGGGAGGCTCTGGGGCCAACGTCCTGACTTTC.

This chain connects TRBV13 to TRBJ2-7; D is ambiguous. Per germline, CDR1 PRHDT and CDR2 FYEKMQ (reference sequence). The CDR3 runs to 13 residues. Trimming left V 3 bases short and J 0 bases short, with 6 bases between. CDR3 in amino acids: CASSLQSSYEQYF. As DNA, the CDR3 is TGTGCCAGCAGCTTGCAGAGCTCCTACGAGCAGTACTTC.

The chain recombines TRBV15 with TRBJ1-5; 10 nucleotides match TRBD1. CDR1 and CDR2 from the germline V gene are LNHNV and YYDKDF (reference sequence). The CDR3 runs 15 residues. V shed 8 bases and J 3 bases; nucleotides not matched to a gene: 7. The CDR3 bases are TGTGCCACCGGGACAGGGGAATGGTCCAATCAGCCCCAGCATTTT. It is translated as CATGTGEWSNQPQHF.

The J gene is TRBJ2-3, the V gene TRBV9, with D tentatively TRBD1 or TRBD2 (5 bases each). Deletions cut 8 bases from V and 5 bases from J, with 15 bases between. The CDR3 extends over 13 amino acids. The germline V gene has CDR1 SGDLS and CDR2 YYNGEE. The CDR3 spells CASNDPRGDTQYF. The CDR3 nucleotides are TGTGCCAGTAACGATCCGAGGGGAGATACGCAGTATTTT.

The chain combines TRBV10-3 with TRBJ2-3; D not resolved. The germline V gene has CDR1 ENHRY and CDR2 SYGVKD. This CDR3 contains 14 residues. Trimming left V 11 bases short and J 1 base short, with 16 bases between. CDR3 nucleotides: TGTGCCGTACGAGACCCGCAGGGCACAGATACGCAGTATTTT. Translation gives CAVRDPQGTDTQYF.

The V call is TRBV11-1, the J call TRBJ2-7, with D possibly being TRBD1 (6 bases). The CDR3 covers 13 residues. The V gene's germline CDR1 is SGHAT and CDR2 FQDESV (reference sequence). Trimming took off 5 bases at V and 3 bases at J, with 11 bases between the two ends. The CDR3 sequence is CASSPLGGYEQYF. The CDR3 DNA is TGTGCCAGCAGCCCCCTAGGGGGCTACGAGCAGTACTTC.

This clone was counted once. The CDR3: CASSASGDYNEQFF. The CDR3 nucleotides are TGCGCCAGCAGTGCTAGCGGAGACTACAATGAGCAGTTCTTC. The chain carries TRBV10-2 and TRBJ2-1; 7 bases match TRBD2. The germline gives CDR1 WSHSY, CDR2 SAAADI. The CDR3 covers 14 residues. The V segment lost 4 bases and the J segment 3 bases; nucleotides outside the gene matches: 3.

The gene calls are TRBV5-6 and TRBJ2-1; TRBD2 aligns across 10 bases. The CDR3 extends over 13 amino acids. Per the germline V gene, CDR1 is SGHDT and CDR2 is YYEEEE. The ends lost 6 bases at V and 5 bases at J; junction bases unmatched: 2. The CDR3 DNA sequence: TGTGCCAGCACCGGGACTAGCGACAATGAGCAGTTCTTC. It yields the protein CASTGTSDNEQFF. Full variable domain (rest looked up from reference TRBV5-6 and TRBJ2-1): DAGVTQSPTHLIKTRGQQVTLRCSPKSGHDTVSWYQQALGQGPQFIFQYYEEEERQRGNFPDRFSGHQFPNYSSELNVNALLLGDSALYLCASTGTSDNEQFFGPGTRLTVL.

This clone was recorded once. The V gene is TRBV28, the J gene TRBJ1-4; no clear D. The germline V and J ends were trimmed by 6 bases and 0 bases, with 17 bases remaining between them. Germline V gene lookup returns CDR1 MDHEN and CDR2 SYDVKM. This CDR3 is built from 17 residues. CDR3 loop: CASSSGLQSATNEKLFF. Written as DNA, the CDR3 is TGTGCCAGCAGCTCAGGACTACAATCCGCAACTAATGAAAAACTGTTTTTT.

V gene TRBV6-1 combines with J gene TRBJ2-7, with TRBD2 matching 8 bases. V trimming: 5 bases; J trimming: 6 bases; junction bases outside the gene matches: 9. The CDR3 sequence is 14 residues long. Germline CDR1 is MNHNS and CDR2 is SASEGT. In DNA, the CDR3 is TGTGCCAGCAGTACCGGGGTAGCGGGAACCGAGCAGTACTTC. Translating it yields CASSTGVAGTEQYF.